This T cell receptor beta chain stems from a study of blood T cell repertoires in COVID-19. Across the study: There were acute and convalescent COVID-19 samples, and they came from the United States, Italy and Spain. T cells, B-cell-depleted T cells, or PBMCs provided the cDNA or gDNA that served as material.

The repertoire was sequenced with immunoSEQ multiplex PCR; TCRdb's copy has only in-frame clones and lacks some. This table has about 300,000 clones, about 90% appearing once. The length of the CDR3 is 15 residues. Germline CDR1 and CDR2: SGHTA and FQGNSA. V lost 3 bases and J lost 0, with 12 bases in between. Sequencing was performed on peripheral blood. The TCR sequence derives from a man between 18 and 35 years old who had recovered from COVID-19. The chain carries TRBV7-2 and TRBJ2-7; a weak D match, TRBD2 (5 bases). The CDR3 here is CASSFTGVSSYEQYF. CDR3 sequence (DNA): TGTGCCAGCAGCTTTACCGGGGTGAGCTCCTACGAGCAGTACTTC.